Below, 8 T cell receptor beta chains from the same sample are listed, as sequenced in a study of vaccination effects on CD4 cells after COVID-19. These TCRs' antigens remain unknown. The method was immunoSEQ multiplex PCR; TCRdb's version includes in-frame clones alone and lacks a portion of them. The sample lists 50,000 to 60,000 clones, around 68% occurring once. ViraFEST used viral peptide pools to expand antigen-specific CD4+ T cells before sequencing. Investigators separated out CD4+ T cells once 10 days of culture had passed. According to the study, vaccine recipients showed no prior SARS-CoV-2 infection and negative nucleocapsid antibodies. The sample here was CD4+ T cells from PBMCs cultured with SARS-CoV-2 spike peptides, taken before COVID-19 vaccination. The receptors stem from a human donor who received a COVID-19 vaccine.

The rearrangement uses TRBV7-8 and TRBJ1-1; D possibly corresponds to TRBD1 (5 bases). The CDR3 covers 16 residues. Looked up from germline, CDR1 is SGHVS and CDR2 is FQNEAQ. The V and J ends lost 5 bases and 7 bases respectively, with 23 bases between them. CDR3 DNA sequence: TGTGCCAGCAGCGTGTCTCGGGGGGTCGGAGGGGTTGAAGCTTTCTTT. It specifies CASSVSRGVGGVEAFF.

The chain carries TRBV4-1 and TRBJ2-1; TRBD2 might be the D (6 bases). The germline V and J ends were trimmed by 2 bases and 5 bases, with 16 bases remaining between them. CDR1 is MGHRA and CDR2 is YSYEKL in the germline V gene. CDR3 length: 16 amino acids. CDR3 in amino acids: CASSQIGSGYNNEQFF. In nucleotides, the CDR3 is TGCGCCAGCAGCCAAATAGGAAGCGGGTACAACAATGAGCAGTTCTTC.

The rearrangement links TRBV2 to TRBJ2-6; perhaps TRBD1 as D (6 bases). Per the germline V gene, CDR1 is SNHLY and CDR2 is FYNNEI. The CDR3 contains 18 residues. V was trimmed by 6 bases and J by 0 bases, leaving 18 bases between them. Here the CDR3 DNA reads TGTGCCAGCAGACCTTCCCGGACAGTTGTCTCTGGGGCCAACGTCCTGACTTTC. The encoded protein is CASRPSRTVVSGANVLTF.

V gene TRBV3-1 (or the pseudogene TRBV3-2) combines with J gene TRBJ1-4; no firm D call. Trimming removed 1 base from V and 5 bases from J, with 17 bases in between. From germline, CDR1 is LGHDT and CDR2 YNNKEL (reference sequence). The CDR3 loop spans 17 amino acids. CDR3 in DNA: TGTGCCAGCAGCCAAGGGCGCTCGGTAGTAGGGAATGAAAAACTGTTTTTT. Amino acids: CASSQGRSVVGNEKLFF.

A few counts support this clone. This chain joins TRBV10-3 and TRBJ1-2; D is possibly TRBD1 (6 bases). V was cut by 4 bases and J by 4 bases, with 13 bases left in between. The CDR3 consists of 14 residues. CDR1 is ENHRY, CDR2 SYGVKD, per germline. The CDR3 nucleotides are TGTGCCATCAGTGGGACAGCCTCAGGCTATGGCTACACCTTC. Amino acid sequence: CAISGTASGYGYTF.

This chain uses TRBV5-1 with TRBJ2-1, with 16 bases fitting TRBD2. This CDR3 is 16 amino acids long. Germline CDR1 SGHRS, CDR2 YFSETQ. V gave up 3 bases and J gave up 7 bases; unmatched junction bases: 4. In DNA form, the CDR3 reads TGCGCCAGCAGCTCAGGGACTAGCGGGAGGGGAAATGAGCAGTTCTTC. This codes for CASSSGTSGRGNEQFF.

The gene calls are TRBV12-3 or TRBV12-4 and TRBJ1-2; maybe TRBD1 (6 bases). The CDR3 length is 13 residues. Trimming removed 7 bases at V and 4 bases at J, with 13 bases between. In DNA form, the CDR3 reads TGTGCCAGCACCACGACAGGAGGCTATGGCTACACCTTC. Amino acid sequence: CASTTTGGYGYTF.

This clone has only one observation. The CDR3 DNA is TGTGCCTGGAGTGGAGGAACATTCGAGCAGTACTTC. Residues: CAWSGGTFEQYF. This rearrangement joins TRBV30 to TRBJ2-7; D is uncertain. Germline loops: CDR1 GTSNPN, CDR2 SVGIG (reference sequence). V lost 1 base and J lost 6, with 10 bases in between. The CDR3 loop spans 12 amino acids.